The 32 T cell receptor beta chains given below trace back to one sample, sequenced in a study of shared clonotypes between healthy human individuals. Cells designated naive CD8 were CD45RO-negative and were positively selected for CCR7, with terminally differentiated effector memory CD45RA+ cells excluded. This table comes from immunoSEQ multiplex PCR, and its TCRdb copy is limited to in-frame clones, with some not included. The sample lists under 850,000 clones, about 92% occurring once. Source material: naive CD8+ T cells sorted from blood. Every receptor here comes from a man younger than 40 in good health.

The CDR3 region has the DNA TGTGCCAGCAGAGGGGTCCCAAGTTACAATGAGCAGTTCTTC. As protein: CASRGVPSYNEQFF. The V call is TRBV6-1, the J call TRBJ2-1; a possible D gene is TRBD1 (5 bases). V lost 6 bases and J lost 4, with 13 bases in between. Germline CDR1 is MNHNS and CDR2 is SASEGT. The CDR3 is 14 residues long.

Notes on this clone: An end of the junction does not agree with germline; a read error may underlie this. The chain links TRBV9 to TRBJ2-7; D remains unclear. Per germline, CDR1 SGDLS and CDR2 YYNGEE. This CDR3 comprises 12 residues. CDR3 sequence: CASSGPSLEMCF. CDR3 sequence (DNA): TGTGCCAGCAGCGGTCCAAGTCTTGAGATGTGTTTC.

The chain links TRBV5-1 to TRBJ2-3; a weak D match, TRBD1 (6 bases). Germline CDR1 and CDR2: SGHRS and YFSETQ. This CDR3 comprises 15 residues. Trimming pared 4 bases from V and 2 bases from J, leaving 14 bases between. The CDR3 spells CASSPWDTYTDTQYF. For the CDR3, the DNA is TGCGCCAGCAGCCCCTGGGACACCTACACAGATACGCAGTATTTT.

The J gene is TRBJ2-7, the V gene TRBV6-1; D is uncertain. Germline V gives CDR1 MNHNS, CDR2 SASEGT. Between the trimmed V and J ends, which lost 6 bases and 5 bases, there was a span of 17 bases. The length of the CDR3 is 14 residues. The CDR3 DNA follows: TGTGCCAGCAGCGTGGGCCCCTCCCCCAACGAGCAGTACTTC. Its translation: CASSVGPSPNEQYF.

This rearrangement joins TRBV7-2 to TRBJ2-7; D gene ambiguous. Germline lookup yields CDR1 SGHTA and CDR2 FQGNSA. Trimming shortened V by 5 bases and J by 4 bases, and 12 bases separated the two germline ends. The CDR3 length is 13 residues. The CDR3, as DNA: TGTGCCAGCAGCGAAGGCGATTTGTACGAGCAGTACTTC. Its translation is CASSEGDLYEQYF.

CDR3 bases: TGTGCCAGCAGTGATCTGAGCTCCTACGAGCAGTACTTC. Amino acid sequence: CASSDLSSYEQYF. V and J are TRBV6-1 and TRBJ2-7, with unresolved D. The CDR3 contains 13 residues. Germline V lookup: CDR1 MNHNS, CDR2 SASEGT. The V end lost 3 bases, the J end lost 0 bases, and 6 bases lay between the germline ends.

The rearrangement joins TRBV27 to TRBJ2-1; 9 nucleotides match TRBD2. The germline gives CDR1 MNHEY, CDR2 SMNVEV (reference sequence). With V trimmed by 6 bases and J by 5 bases, 14 bases remained unmatched. This CDR3 contains 17 residues. The CDR3 is CASRTSGRIIYHNEQFF. The CDR3 DNA reads as TGTGCCAGCAGGACTAGCGGTAGAATAATATATCACAATGAGCAGTTCTTC.

The count of this clone is one. This chain uses TRBV21-1 with TRBJ2-1; the DNA was not used to check the table's D call, TRBD1. TRBV21-1 is termed a pseudogene. The CDR3 has 13 amino acids. This CDR3 is CARSGTGRHEQFF. CDR3 bases: TGTGCCAGATCCGGGACAGGGAGGCATGAGCAGTTCTTC.

The chain uses TRBV14 and TRBJ2-5, with D possibly matching TRBD2 (5 bases). Germline values: CDR1 SGHDN, CDR2 FVKESK. The V end lost 4 bases, the J end lost 0 bases, and 12 bases lay between the germline ends. The CDR3 is 15 residues long. The CDR3 coding sequence is TGTGCCAGCAGCCCCGAGGGTTGGTACCAAGAGACCCAGTACTTC. Translated: CASSPEGWYQETQYF.

The J gene is TRBJ1-2, the V gene TRBV5-5, with 7 positions matching TRBD1. Per germline, CDR1 SGHKS and CDR2 YYEKEE (reference sequence). V trimming: 0 bases; J trimming: 6 bases; junction bases outside the gene matches: 5. The CDR3 totals 14 residues. CDR3 region: CASSLANRGDGYTF. The CDR3 coding sequence is TGTGCCAGCAGCTTGGCGAACAGGGGAGATGGCTACACCTTC. Full variable domain (rest looked up from reference TRBV5-5 and TRBJ1-2): DAGVTQSPTHLIKTRGQQVTLRCSPISGHKSVSWYQQVLGQGPQFIFQYYEKEERGRGNFPDRFSARQFPNYSSELNVNALLLGDSALYLCASSLANRGDGYTFGSGTRLTVV.

About this clone: The identical CDR3 is also encoded by other nucleotide sequences in the sample. This sequence joins TRBV30 and TRBJ2-7, with D possibly TRBD1 on 5 matching bases. CDR1 is GTSNPN, CDR2 SVGIG, per germline (reference sequence). This CDR3 spans 11 amino acids. V shed 3 bases and J shed 3 bases, with 6 bases lying between them. CDR3 sequence: CAWRDIYEQYF. The CDR3 nucleotides are TGTGCCTGGAGGGACATCTACGAGCAGTACTTC. Full variable domain (missing parts from reference TRBV30 and TRBJ2-7): SQTIHQWPATLVQPVGSPLSLECTVEGTSNPNLYWYRQAAGRGLQLLFYSVGIGQISSEVPQNLSASRPQDRQFILSSKKLLLSDSGFYLCAWRDIYEQYFGPGTRLTVT.

The chain carries TRBV2 and TRBJ2-2; no reliable D call. V was trimmed by 6 bases and J by 2 bases, leaving 7 bases between them. Germline V lookup: CDR1 SNHLY, CDR2 FYNNEI. This CDR3 is built from 13 residues. The CDR3 here is CASRDPNTGELFF. CDR3 coding DNA: TGTGCCAGCAGGGACCCCAACACCGGGGAGCTGTTTTTT.

The chain is built from TRBV6-4 and TRBJ1-1; D possibly corresponds to TRBD1 (5 bases). The CDR3 consists of 14 residues. Germline V gene sequence: CDR1 MRHNA, CDR2 SNTAGT. V shed 0 bases and J shed 5 bases, with 10 bases lying between them. CDR3 amino acids: CASSDSRGSTEAFF. The CDR3 nucleotides are TGTGCCAGCAGTGACTCGCGGGGGAGTACTGAAGCTTTCTTT.

This clone has only a few counts. The V and J genes are TRBV29-1 and TRBJ2-7; D may be TRBD2 (6 bases). CDR1 is SQVTM, CDR2 ANQGSEA, per germline. This CDR3 is 15 amino acids long. The germline V and J ends were trimmed by 0 bases and 2 bases, with 14 bases remaining between them. The CDR3 nucleotides are TGCAGCGTTGAAGATTATAGCGGTGGGACCTACGAGCAGTACTTC. Residues: CSVEDYSGGTYEQYF.

Concerning this clone itself: This CDR3 is also generated by other DNA sequences in the sample. This sequence joins TRBV27 and TRBJ1-2; D is possibly TRBD1 (6 bases). Between the trimmed V and J ends, which lost 4 bases and 8 bases, there was a span of 14 bases. The germline gives CDR1 MNHEY, CDR2 SMNVEV (reference sequence). This CDR3 has 13 amino acids. DNA of the CDR3: TGTGCCAGCAGTTCGACAGGAGGTCGGGGCTACACCTTC. This encodes CASSSTGGRGYTF.

The chain employs TRBV9 and TRBJ2-2; possible D gene TRBD1, 5 bases. V lost 1 base and J 6 bases, leaving 10 bases between the germline ends. Germline CDR1 and CDR2: SGDLS and YYNGEE. The CDR3 is made up of 14 amino acids. CDR3 nucleotide sequence: TGTGCCAGCAGCGTATCAGGGTCGTCCGGGGAGCTGTTTTTT. Its translation: CASSVSGSSGELFF. Complete variable domain (other parts from reference TRBV9 and TRBJ2-2): DSGVTQTPKHLITATGQRVTLRCSPRSGDLSVYWYQQSLDQGLQFLIQYYNGEERAKGNILERFSAQQFPDLHSELNLSSLELGDSALYFCASSVSGSSGELFFGEGSRLTVL.

The chain has TRBV30 and TRBJ2-7, with TRBD2 matching over 8 bases. CDR1 and CDR2 from the germline V gene are GTSNPN and SVGIG (reference sequence). V trimming: 5 bases; J trimming: 2 bases; junction bases outside the gene matches: 11. This CDR3 comprises 15 residues. The CDR3: CAWATSAIPAYEQYF. For the CDR3, the DNA is TGTGCCTGGGCGACTAGCGCTATCCCCGCCTACGAGCAGTACTTC.

V and J are TRBV15 and TRBJ2-1, with 7 bases fitting TRBD2. The germline V gene encodes CDR1 LNHNV and CDR2 YYDKDF (reference sequence). The V and J ends lost 6 bases and 1 base, in that order; junction bases with no gene match: 3. The CDR3 totals 14 residues. CDR3 loop: CATSALASYNEQFF. The CDR3 DNA reads TGTGCCACCAGTGCACTAGCGTCCTACAATGAGCAGTTCTTC.

The J gene is TRBJ2-1, the V gene TRBV14; TRBD2 might be the D (6 bases). CDR3 length equals 17 residues. Trimming left V 4 bases short and J 10 bases short, with 26 bases between. From germline, CDR1 is SGHDN and CDR2 FVKESK. CDR3: CASSPRPKKVADIEQFF. In DNA form, the CDR3 reads TGTGCCAGCAGCCCCAGGCCGAAGAAAGTAGCGGACATCGAGCAGTTCTTC.

The genes are TRBV19 and TRBJ2-7, with 8 nucleotides matching TRBD1. V lost 6 bases and J lost 6; bases outside the gene matches: 1. The germline V gene encodes CDR1 LNHDA and CDR2 SQIVND (reference sequence). This CDR3 comprises 11 residues. CDR3 loop: CASSTGGEQYF. The CDR3 region has the DNA TGTGCCAGTAGCACAGGGGGCGAGCAGTACTTC.

DNA of the CDR3: TGCAGCGTTGAACTCTCGCCCTCTCCCGGGGTGGAGACCCAGTACTTC. Translation: CSVELSPSPGVETQYF. V usage is TRBV29-1 and J usage is TRBJ2-5; the D gene is possibly TRBD2 (5 bases). The V gene lost 2 bases and the J gene lost 5 bases, with 21 bases spanning the gap. The CDR3 extends over 16 amino acids. Germline CDR1 SQVTM, CDR2 ANQGSEA.

This chain links TRBV27 with TRBJ2-7; possible D gene TRBD2, 6 bases. The CDR3 is 14 residues long. V lost 8 bases to trimming and J lost 3 bases, with 17 bases between them. The germline V gene encodes CDR1 MNHEY and CDR2 SMNVEV (reference sequence). CDR3 coding DNA: TGTGCCAGCGGGAAGGGGACTGAGAACTACGAGCAGTACTTC. Its protein is CASGKGTENYEQYF.

This clone was recorded many times. The chain uses TRBV14 and TRBJ2-5; the D gene is possibly TRBD2 (6 bases). The CDR3 has 19 residues. Between the trimmed V and J ends, which lost 3 bases and 3 bases, there was a span of 26 bases. Germline V gene sequence: CDR1 SGHDN, CDR2 FVKESK. CDR3 sequence: CASSQTSVTGLTREETQYF. In DNA form, the CDR3 reads TGTGCCAGCAGCCAGACCAGCGTTACCGGACTGACTAGGGAAGAGACCCAGTACTTC.

The chain couples TRBV6-5 to TRBJ1-3, with D unclear. CDR3 length: 13 amino acids. V was shortened by 6 bases and J by 2 bases, with 8 bases between the two germline ends. Germline-derived CDR1 and CDR2 are MNHEY and SVGAGI. The CDR3 nucleotides are TGTGCCAGCAGCACAGTCACTGGAAACACCATATATTTT. Its protein is CASSTVTGNTIYF.

The CDR3 sequence is CSVDRVGEAFF. As DNA, the CDR3 is TGCAGCGTAGACAGGGTCGGTGAAGCTTTCTTT. V is TRBV29-1 and J is TRBJ1-1; 7 nucleotides match TRBD1. CDR1 and CDR2 from the germline V gene are SQVTM and ANQGSEA. The V gene end was trimmed by 6 bases and the J gene end by 7 bases; junction bases not matched to a gene: 5. The CDR3 totals 11 residues.

This chain connects TRBV11-3 to TRBJ2-3, with 10 bases that match TRBD2. In germline, CDR1 is SGHNT, CDR2 YENEEA. The CDR3 extends over 16 amino acids. The ends lost 1 base at V and 8 bases at J; junction bases unmatched: 9. CDR3 DNA: TGTGCCAGCAGCTTAGGGCTAGCGGGAGAATATTTTACGCAGTATTTT. This sequence encodes CASSLGLAGEYFTQYF.

This chain connects TRBV11-2 to TRBJ1-1; no clear D gene. Trimming removed 4 bases from V and 3 bases from J, with 6 bases in between. CDR1 is SGHAT, CDR2 FQNNGV, per germline. The CDR3 runs to 12 residues. This CDR3 is CASSSSHTEAFF. Written as DNA, the CDR3 is TGTGCCAGCAGCTCCTCGCACACTGAAGCTTTCTTT.

In this sample, this clone turned up a few times. The gene calls are TRBV28 and TRBJ1-5; D is undetermined. Germline V gives CDR1 MDHEN, CDR2 SYDVKM. Trimming took off 5 bases at V and 6 bases at J, with 17 bases between the two ends. CDR3 length equals 15 residues. This chain's CDR3 is CASSPSITFRQPQHF. The CDR3 nucleotides are TGTGCCAGCAGTCCATCGATAACATTTCGTCAGCCCCAGCATTTT.

In its sample, this clone was seen a few times. The V and J genes are TRBV7-6 and TRBJ2-2; D gene unclear. Germline loops: CDR1 SGHVS, CDR2 FNYEAQ. The CDR3 has 13 amino acids. The ends were cut back, 8 bases at V and 4 bases at J, with 11 bases in the middle. CDR3 in DNA: TGTGCCAGCTCTCCCTCCTCCACCGGGGAGCTGTTTTTT. This translates into CASSPSSTGELFF.

The rearrangement uses TRBV21-1 and TRBJ2-2; TRBD2 is the table's D call and was not checked against the DNA. TRBV21-1 is shown as a pseudogene. The CDR3 spans 17 residues. CDR3 in amino acids: CASSSKGLAGATGELFF. CDR3 nucleotide sequence: TGTGCCAGCAGCTCAAAGGGACTAGCGGGTGCCACCGGGGAGCTGTTTTTT.

The table lists this clone with a count of one. The CDR3 loop reads CASSTYRGGNEKLFF. The CDR3 nucleotides are TGTGCCAGTAGTACCTACAGGGGCGGTAATGAAAAACTGTTTTTT. The V and J genes are TRBV19 and TRBJ1-4; TRBD1 matches 7 bases. Trimming at V came to 4 bases and at J to 4 bases, leaving 6 bases not matched to a gene. The CDR3 contains 15 residues. Germline V CDR1 and CDR2: LNHDA, SQIVND (reference sequence).

The chain is built from TRBV29-1 and TRBJ2-5; D ambiguous. V was clipped by 5 bases and J by 1 base, with 8 bases between them. The CDR3 totals 12 residues. Germline V gene sequence: CDR1 SQVTM, CDR2 ANQGSEA. The CDR3 nucleotides are TGCAGCGTTATTAGGATCCAAGAGACCCAGTACTTC. It encodes CSVIRIQETQYF.